The following is a TCR beta chain sequence with its context. The antigen remains unidentified. These data originate in a study of shared clonotypes between healthy human individuals. Study conclusions and caveats: A reduction in generation probabilities was seen for non-shared clonotypes relative to those shared by all four donors. Tissue TCR repertoires likely differ from these blood-only repertoires.

An even split of each subset's genomic DNA across several immunoSEQ plates was performed. The protocol was immunoSEQ multiplex PCR, while the TCRdb copy is restricted to in-frame clones and leaves out a portion. The table includes over 1.4 million clones, roughly 96% detected once. This sequence originates from a man between 25 and 39 years old in good health. Sequenced: naive CD4+ T cells sorted from blood. Noted subset: CD45RA+ positively selected.

The CDR3 nucleotides read TGTGCCAGCAGCTTAGATTTCCCAGGGGTTGGTTATGAGACCCAGTACTTC. Translated, it gives CASSLDFPGVGYETQYF. The V call is TRBV11-2, the J call TRBJ2-5; TRBD1 might be the D (6 bases). Trimming removed 0 bases at V and 5 bases at J, with 19 bases between. The V gene's germline CDR1 is SGHAT and CDR2 FQNNGV. The CDR3 has 17 amino acids.